Included here is one T cell receptor (beta chain) sequence, with context. Its matching antigen is unknown. This specimen comes from a study of T cells in Graves' hyperthyroidism and ophthalmopathy. Authors of the study amplified TCR beta CDR3 regions from RNA transcripts. The TCR CDR3 first-round RT-PCR relied on the HTBI primer set. TCRdb re-called the multiplex PCR reads with MiXCR, one entry per CDR3 protein. The sample has 350,000 to 500,000 distinct CDR3 sequences; approximately 14% are singletons. Notes on the study in general: Clonotypes that were expanded in thyroid above 0.001 mostly appeared in blood too.

This CDR3 comprises 16 residues. The trim removed 4 bases at V and 2 bases at J, leaving 8 bases unmatched. Germline assignment: CDR1 SGHRS and CDR2 YFSETQ. The chain is built from TRBV5-1 and TRBJ2-3, with 9 bases that match TRBD2. This clonotype originated in a woman aged 18-35 years with Graves' hyperthyroidism. Sequencing input: blood. As DNA, the CDR3 is TGCGCCAGCAGCGCAATAGCGGGAGACCTCACAGATACGCAGTATTTT. Translation gives CASSAIAGDLTDTQYF.